The sequence of this T cell receptor beta chain was determined in a study of cytomegalovirus exposure and HLA in healthy donors. Study information: Assignment to the Caucasian-associated ancestry cluster applied to 81% of the approximately 390 genotyped donors. Overall study findings and caveats: Roughly even sequencing depth across donors was the assumption behind the presence/absence analyses. Later analysis reportedly placed an Asian-associated ancestry cluster below the approximately 700-donor mean in N-insertions. Excluded were some V segments that proved indistinguishable, including TRBV6-2 and TRBV6-3.

This CDR3 contains 23 residues. A note on this clone: What it binds is unknown.

The PCR contained 60 Vbeta and 13 Jbeta primers. The table came from immunoSEQ multiplex PCR; TCRdb's copy has only in-frame clones and leaves some out. Of 150,000 to 200,000 clones in the sample, 80% to 90% were seen once. Sequencing was done on a sample of PBMCs. This chain joins TRBV21-1 and TRBJ2-7; the D call of TRBD1 is as the table states it, not checked on the DNA. TRBV21-1 is a known pseudogene. The origin of this receptor is a man aged 18 to 30 in good health and CMV-seropositive. The CDR3 nucleotides are TGTGCCAGCAGCAAATGGGACGAGAACAGGGGCCTTCCTCAACCCTCTAATACCTACGAGCAGTACTTC. Amino acid sequence: CASSKWDENRGLPQPSNTYEQYF.